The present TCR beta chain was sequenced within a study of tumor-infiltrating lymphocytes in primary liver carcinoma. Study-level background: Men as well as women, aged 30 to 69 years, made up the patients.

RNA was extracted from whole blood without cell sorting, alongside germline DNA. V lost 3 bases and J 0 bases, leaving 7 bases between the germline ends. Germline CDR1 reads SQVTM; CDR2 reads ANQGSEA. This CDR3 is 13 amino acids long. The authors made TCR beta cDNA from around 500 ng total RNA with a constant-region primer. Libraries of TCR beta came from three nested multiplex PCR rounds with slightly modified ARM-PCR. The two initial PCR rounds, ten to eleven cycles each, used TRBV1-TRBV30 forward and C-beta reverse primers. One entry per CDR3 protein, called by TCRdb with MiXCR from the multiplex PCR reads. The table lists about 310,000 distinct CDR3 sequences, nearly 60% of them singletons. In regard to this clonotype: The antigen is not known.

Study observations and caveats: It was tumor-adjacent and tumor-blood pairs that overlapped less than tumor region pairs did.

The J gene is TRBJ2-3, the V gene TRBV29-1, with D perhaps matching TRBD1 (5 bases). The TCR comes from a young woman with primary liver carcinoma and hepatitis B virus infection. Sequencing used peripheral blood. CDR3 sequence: CSVDQGSTDTQYF. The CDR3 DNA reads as TGCAGCGTTGATCAGGGCAGCACAGATACGCAGTATTTT.